These T cell receptor beta chains were read from a single sample in a study of identical twins. TCRdb re-called the 5' RACE reads through MiXCR, storing one row per CDR3 protein. The sample holds more than 400,000 distinct CDR3 sequences, approximately 16% seen once. These records were also assigned to another study, of yellow fever vaccine responses in identical twins.

Sequenced input: CD4+ T cells sorted from blood. These receptors originate from a young woman in good health. The CDR3 runs from the conserved cysteine through the conserved F or W. Fields, in order: J gene, clone size, V gene, D gene, CDR3 protein, CDR3 DNA. The D gene is left open where the match is weak. Some rows mark clone size as missing; the rest say once, few, many or name a class of expanded clone.

j_call: TRBJ1-6; clone_size: few; v_call: TRBV12-3/TRBV12-4; d_call: NA; cdr3_aa: CASSPSWGENNSPLHF; cdr3_nt: TGTGCCAGCAGTCCCTCATGGGGGGAAAATAATTCACCCCTCCACTTT
j_call: TRBJ2-3; clone_size: NA; v_call: TRBV20-1; d_call: NA; cdr3_aa: CSAPGVAGSTDTQYF; cdr3_nt: TGCAGTGCCCCGGGGGTGGCGGGGAGCACAGATACGCAGTATTTT
j_call: TRBJ2-1; clone_size: NA; v_call: TRBV5-1; d_call: NA; cdr3_aa: CASSSRSGRNNEQFF; cdr3_nt: TGCGCCAGCAGCTCCCGTTCGGGGCGGAACAATGAGCAGTTCTTC
j_call: TRBJ1-5; clone_size: NA; v_call: TRBV5-1; d_call: NA; cdr3_aa: CASSLGQYGNQPQHF; cdr3_nt: TGCGCCAGCAGCTTGGGACAGTACGGCAATCAGCCCCAGCATTTT
j_call: TRBJ2-1; clone_size: few; v_call: TRBV3-1; d_call: TRBD2; cdr3_aa: CASKLAGVDNEQFF; cdr3_nt: TGTGCCAGCAAACTAGCGGGAGTTGATAATGAGCAGTTCTTC
j_call: TRBJ2-6; clone_size: few; v_call: TRBV20-1; d_call: NA; cdr3_aa: CSASLHSGANVLTF; cdr3_nt: TGCAGTGCTAGTCTCCACTCTGGGGCCAACGTCCTGACTTTC
j_call: TRBJ1-2; clone_size: few; v_call: TRBV29-1; d_call: NA; cdr3_aa: CSVEMGDAGYTF; cdr3_nt: TGCAGCGTTGAAATGGGGGACGCGGGCTACACCTTC
j_call: TRBJ2-3; clone_size: NA; v_call: TRBV20-1; d_call: NA; cdr3_aa: CSAPQGGGGASDTQYF; cdr3_nt: TGCAGTGCTCCCCAAGGTGGTGGGGGGGCCTCAGATACGCAGTATTTT
j_call: TRBJ2-2; clone_size: many; v_call: TRBV12-3/TRBV12-4; d_call: NA; cdr3_aa: CASTPSGSTGELFF; cdr3_nt: TGTGCCAGCACCCCATCGGGGTCGACCGGGGAGCTGTTTTTT
j_call: TRBJ2-1; clone_size: NA; v_call: TRBV10-3; d_call: TRBD2; cdr3_aa: CAISDPGLAGQHRVEQFF; cdr3_nt: TGTGCCATCAGTGATCCTGGACTAGCGGGACAACATAGAGTTGAGCAGTTCTTC
j_call: TRBJ1-4; clone_size: many; v_call: TRBV7-8; d_call: NA; cdr3_aa: CASSRGRTNEKLFF; cdr3_nt: TGTGCCAGCAGCCGAGGGCGAACTAATGAAAAACTGTTTTTT
j_call: TRBJ2-7; clone_size: few; v_call: TRBV5-1; d_call: NA; cdr3_aa: CASSATGSPYEQYF; cdr3_nt: TGCGCCAGCAGCGCCACAGGGTCCCCCTACGAGCAGTACTTC
j_call: TRBJ1-5; clone_size: few; v_call: TRBV6-2/TRBV6-3; d_call: TRBD1; cdr3_aa: CASSYLGQGAGQPQHF; cdr3_nt: TGTGCCAGCAGTTACCTGGGACAGGGGGCCGGGCAGCCCCAGCATTTT
j_call: TRBJ2-7; clone_size: few; v_call: TRBV5-1; d_call: NA; cdr3_aa: CASSSASGTPYEQYF; cdr3_nt: TGCGCCAGCAGCTCTGCCTCCGGGACTCCCTACGAGCAGTACTTC
j_call: TRBJ2-2; clone_size: many; v_call: TRBV7-3; d_call: NA; cdr3_aa: CASSSDPSTGELFF; cdr3_nt: TGTGCCAGCAGCTCGGACCCGAGCACCGGGGAGCTGTTTTTT
j_call: TRBJ2-7; clone_size: few; v_call: TRBV12-3/TRBV12-4; d_call: NA; cdr3_aa: CASSFGGFEQYF; cdr3_nt: TGTGCCAGCAGTTTTGGGGGATTTGAGCAGTACTTC
j_call: TRBJ2-1; clone_size: few; v_call: TRBV7-2; d_call: NA; cdr3_aa: CAGLSSYNEQFF; cdr3_nt: TGTGCCGGACTCAGCTCCTACAATGAGCAGTTCTTC
j_call: TRBJ2-3; clone_size: NA; v_call: TRBV24-1; d_call: NA; cdr3_aa: CATSDLGADTQYF; cdr3_nt: TGTGCCACCAGTGATTTGGGGGCAGATACGCAGTATTTT
j_call: TRBJ2-3; clone_size: few; v_call: TRBV9; d_call: NA; cdr3_aa: CASSVLPGETDTQYF; cdr3_nt: TGTGCCAGCAGCGTATTACCGGGAGAGACAGATACGCAGTATTTT
j_call: TRBJ1-1; clone_size: few; v_call: TRBV20-1; d_call: NA; cdr3_aa: CSAGPENTEAFF; cdr3_nt: TGCAGTGCGGGACCGGAGAACACTGAAGCTTTCTTT
j_call: TRBJ2-1; clone_size: few; v_call: TRBV12-3/TRBV12-4; d_call: TRBD1; cdr3_aa: CASSLIQGIEQFF; cdr3_nt: TGTGCCAGCAGCCTTATACAGGGGATAGAGCAGTTCTTC
j_call: TRBJ1-2; clone_size: few; v_call: TRBV5-1; d_call: NA; cdr3_aa: CASSAGSNYGYTF; cdr3_nt: TGCGCCAGCAGTGCGGGATCCAACTATGGCTACACCTTC
j_call: TRBJ2-1; clone_size: NA; v_call: TRBV12-3/TRBV12-4; d_call: TRBD1; cdr3_aa: CASSFNPRDRGYNEQFF; cdr3_nt: TGTGCCAGCAGTTTTAACCCAAGGGACAGGGGCTACAATGAGCAGTTCTTC
j_call: TRBJ2-5; clone_size: NA; v_call: TRBV15; d_call: NA; cdr3_aa: CATSRPSGSETQYF; cdr3_nt: TGTGCCACCAGCAGACCTTCGGGATCCGAGACCCAGTACTTC
j_call: TRBJ1-5; clone_size: NA; v_call: TRBV6-1; d_call: NA; cdr3_aa: CASSGLHRAGNQPQHF; cdr3_nt: TGTGCCAGCAGTGGTCTCCACAGGGCAGGCAATCAGCCCCAGCATTTT
j_call: TRBJ2-6; clone_size: NA; v_call: TRBV25-1; d_call: NA; cdr3_aa: CASSELGTSGANVLTF; cdr3_nt: TGTGCCAGCAGTGAATTGGGGACCTCTGGGGCCAACGTCCTGACTTTC
j_call: TRBJ2-3; clone_size: few; v_call: TRBV3-1; d_call: NA; cdr3_aa: CASSQEVTTPTSTDTQYF; cdr3_nt: TGTGCCAGCAGCCAAGAGGTGACTACCCCAACTAGCACAGATACGCAGTATTTT
j_call: TRBJ2-7; clone_size: many; v_call: TRBV12-3/TRBV12-4; d_call: TRBD2; cdr3_aa: CASSRTSGKSGEQYF; cdr3_nt: TGTGCCAGCAGCCGGACTAGCGGGAAGAGCGGCGAGCAGTACTTC